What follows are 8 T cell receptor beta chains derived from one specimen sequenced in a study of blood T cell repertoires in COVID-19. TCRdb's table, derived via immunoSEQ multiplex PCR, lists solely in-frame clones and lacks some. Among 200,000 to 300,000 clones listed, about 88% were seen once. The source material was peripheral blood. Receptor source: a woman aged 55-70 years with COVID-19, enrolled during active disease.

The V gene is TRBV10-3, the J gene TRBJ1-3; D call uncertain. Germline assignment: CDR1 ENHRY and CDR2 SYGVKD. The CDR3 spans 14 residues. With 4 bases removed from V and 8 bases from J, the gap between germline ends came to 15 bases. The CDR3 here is CAISATYVGDTIYF. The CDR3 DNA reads TGTGCCATCAGTGCGACCTACGTCGGGGACACCATATATTTT.

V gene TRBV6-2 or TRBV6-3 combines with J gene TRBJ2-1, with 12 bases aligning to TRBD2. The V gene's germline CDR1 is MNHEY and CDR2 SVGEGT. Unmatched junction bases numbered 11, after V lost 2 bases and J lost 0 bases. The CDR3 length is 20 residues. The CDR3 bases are TGTGCCAGCAGTTACCCCTTGCTAGCGGGAGGGAGAAGCTCCTACAATGAGCAGTTCTTC. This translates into CASSYPLLAGGRSSYNEQFF.

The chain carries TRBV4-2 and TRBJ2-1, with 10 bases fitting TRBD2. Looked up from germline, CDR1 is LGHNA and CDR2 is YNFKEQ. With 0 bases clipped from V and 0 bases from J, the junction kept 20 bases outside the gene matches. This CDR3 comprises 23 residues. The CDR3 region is CASSQDPPGGAGGSLSSYNEQFF. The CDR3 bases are TGTGCCAGCAGCCAAGATCCCCCCGGTGGAGCGGGAGGGTCCTTGAGCTCCTACAATGAGCAGTTCTTC.

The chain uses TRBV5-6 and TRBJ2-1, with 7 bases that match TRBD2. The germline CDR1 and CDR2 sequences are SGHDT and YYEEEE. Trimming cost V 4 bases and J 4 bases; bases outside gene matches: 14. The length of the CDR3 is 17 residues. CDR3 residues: CASSHLLSGTTYNEQFF. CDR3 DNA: TGTGCCAGCAGCCATTTACTAAGCGGGACCACATACAATGAGCAGTTCTTC.

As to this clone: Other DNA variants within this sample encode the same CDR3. Here the CDR3 DNA reads TGCAGCGTTGGACAGGGAACGGGAAACACCATATATTTT. As protein: CSVGQGTGNTIYF. The chain is built from TRBV29-1 and TRBJ1-3; TRBD1 matches 7 bases. V gave up 4 bases and J gave up 4 bases; unmatched junction bases: 4. CDR3 length equals 13 residues. Germline CDR1 is SQVTM and CDR2 is ANQGSEA.

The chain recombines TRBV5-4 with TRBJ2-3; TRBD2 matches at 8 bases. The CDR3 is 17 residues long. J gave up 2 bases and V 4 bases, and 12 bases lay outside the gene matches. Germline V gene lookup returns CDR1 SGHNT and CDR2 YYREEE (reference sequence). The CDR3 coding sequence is TGTGCCAGCAGCAGGGGACTAGTCGCATCCCCCACAGATACGCAGTATTTT. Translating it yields CASSRGLVASPTDTQYF.

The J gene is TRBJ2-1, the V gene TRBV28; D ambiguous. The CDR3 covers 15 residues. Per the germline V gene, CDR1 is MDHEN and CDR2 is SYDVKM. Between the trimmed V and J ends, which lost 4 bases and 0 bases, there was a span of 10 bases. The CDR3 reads CASSSILSSYNEQFF. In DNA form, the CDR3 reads TGTGCCAGCAGTTCCATTTTGAGCTCCTACAATGAGCAGTTCTTC.

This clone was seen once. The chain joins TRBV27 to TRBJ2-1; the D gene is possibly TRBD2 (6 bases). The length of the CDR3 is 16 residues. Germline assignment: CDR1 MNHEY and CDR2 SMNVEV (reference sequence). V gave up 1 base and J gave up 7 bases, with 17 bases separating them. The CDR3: CASSLYGGATPNEQFF. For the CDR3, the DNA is TGTGCCAGCAGTTTATACGGGGGAGCCACTCCTAATGAGCAGTTCTTC.